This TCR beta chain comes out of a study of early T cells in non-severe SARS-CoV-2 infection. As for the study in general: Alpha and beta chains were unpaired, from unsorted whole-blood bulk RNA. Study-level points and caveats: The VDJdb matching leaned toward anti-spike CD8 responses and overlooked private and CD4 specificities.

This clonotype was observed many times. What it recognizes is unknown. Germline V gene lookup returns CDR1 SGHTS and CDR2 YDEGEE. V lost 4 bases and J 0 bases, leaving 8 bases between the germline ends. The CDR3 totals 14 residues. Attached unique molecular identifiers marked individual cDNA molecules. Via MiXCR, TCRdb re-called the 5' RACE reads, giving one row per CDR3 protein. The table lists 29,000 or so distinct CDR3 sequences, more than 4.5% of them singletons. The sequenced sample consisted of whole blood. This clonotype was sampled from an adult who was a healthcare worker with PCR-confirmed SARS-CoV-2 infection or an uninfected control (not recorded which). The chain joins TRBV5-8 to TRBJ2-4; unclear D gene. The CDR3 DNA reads TGTGCCAGCAGCCCTCAGTTAGCCAAAAACATTCAGTACTTC. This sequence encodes CASSPQLAKNIQYF.